The entry below describes one T cell receptor (beta chain). Its specificity is unknown. Researchers divided each subset's genomic DNA evenly across several immunoSEQ plates. TCRdb's copy holds only in-frame clones and misses some; the assay was immunoSEQ multiplex PCR. The table shows roughly 1 million clones, with around 74% occurring only once. The data are from a study of shared clonotypes between healthy human individuals. Study information: Two women and a few men aged 18 to 49 served as donors.

Germline-derived CDR1 and CDR2 are SGDLS and YYNGEE. The CDR3 is 16 residues long. V lost 4 bases to trimming and J lost 7 bases; unmatched junction nucleotides: 11. Overall study results and limits: Generation probability values for non-shared clonotypes were lower than those for clonotypes shared by all four donors.

The specimen sequenced was memory CD4+ T cells sorted from blood. Subset indicated: CD45RA-negative fraction. The J gene is TRBJ1-4, the V gene TRBV9; the match to TRBD1 covers 9 bases. The receptor's source is a man between 18 and 29 years old in good health. The CDR3 region is CASSPRPGQGIEKLFF. The CDR3 nucleotides are TGTGCCAGCAGCCCCAGACCGGGACAGGGAATTGAAAAACTGTTTTTT.